These T cell receptor beta chains were read from a single sample in a study of shared clonotypes between healthy human individuals. Sequenced by immunoSEQ multiplex PCR; TCRdb stores in-frame clones only, minus some. The sample includes roughly 1,000,000 clones, around 78% of them seen just once. The source material was memory CD4+ T cells from PBMCs. Every receptor here comes from a man aged 18-30 years in good health. Some clones in this sample may be carry-over from other donors' samples. CDR3s include the opening cysteine and the closing phenylalanine or tryptophan. The order of the fields is clone size, V gene, J gene, D gene, CDR3 protein, CDR3 DNA. The D gene is left open where the match is weak. Clone size is not always given. Where it is, it says once, few, many or a class for expanded clones.

-	TRBV5-5	TRBJ1-3	-	CASSQAREDTIYF	TGTGCCAGCAGCCAAGCTCGGGAAGACACCATATATTTT
once	TRBV4-1	TRBJ1-5	-	CASSQGQSSNQPQHF	TGCGCCAGCAGCCAAGGACAGTCAAGCAATCAGCCCCAGCATTTT
-	TRBV28	TRBJ1-2	TRBD1	CASSPGGGGQVFGYTF	TGTGCCAGCAGCCCCGGGGGGGGAGGACAGGTCTTCGGCTACACCTTC
-	TRBV7-7	TRBJ2-1	-	CASSLRLAQGSYNEQFF	TGTGCCAGCAGTTTGAGACTCGCACAAGGCTCCTACAATGAGCAGTTCTTC
-	TRBV15	TRBJ1-2	-	CATSRDDRHPYGYTF	TGTGCCACCAGCAGAGATGACAGGCATCCGTATGGCTACACCTTC
many	TRBV5-1	TRBJ2-5	TRBD2	CASSFGGRETQYF	TGCGCCAGCAGCTTTGGCGGGAGAGAGACCCAGTACTTC
few	TRBV4-1	TRBJ2-1	-	CASSQDGGISEQFF	TGCGCCAGCAGCCAAGATGGGGGAATTAGCGAGCAGTTCTTC
-	TRBV9	TRBJ1-4	TRBD1	CASSVGQGGKNEKLFF	TGTGCCAGCAGCGTAGGACAGGGGGGCAAAAATGAAAAACTGTTTTTT
-	TRBV7-9	TRBJ2-7	TRBD1	CASSRGQGGRYEQYF	TGTGCCAGCAGCCGGGGACAGGGGGGCCGTTACGAGCAGTACTTC
-	TRBV10-3	TRBJ2-7	-	CAISGTGNEQYF	TGTGCCATCAGTGGCACAGGGAACGAGCAGTACTTC
-	TRBV6-1	TRBJ2-1	-	CASSEAVWRSYNEQFF	TGTGCCAGCAGTGAGGCCGTTTGGAGATCCTACAATGAGCAGTTCTTC
-	TRBV9	TRBJ2-1	-	CASSEGIRGRQGYNEQFF	TGTGCCAGCAGCGAAGGCATTCGGGGGCGCCAGGGTTACAATGAGCAGTTCTTC
many	TRBV4-2	TRBJ2-1	-	CASSQGFGQENEQFF	TGTGCCAGCAGCCAAGGATTCGGCCAGGAGAATGAGCAGTTCTTC
-	TRBV20-1	TRBJ1-1	-	CSARGEAEAFF	TGCAGTGCTAGGGGCGAGGCTGAAGCTTTCTTT
-	TRBV7-9	TRBJ1-2	-	CASSPGVYLSYTF	TGTGCCAGCAGCCCGGGCGTTTATTTGAGCTACACCTTC
few	TRBV5-1	TRBJ1-4	-	CASSLERMNEKLFF	TGCGCCAGCAGCTTGGAAAGGATGAATGAAAAACTGTTTTTT
-	TRBV30	TRBJ2-7	-	CAWSATDEQYF	TGTGCCTGGAGTGCTACAGACGAGCAGTACTTC
-	TRBV28	TRBJ2-6	-	CASSMVAGTGGANVLTF	TGTGCCAGCAGTATGGTAGCAGGGACGGGTGGGGCCAACGTCCTGACTTTC
-	TRBV14	TRBJ1-3	-	CASSQVQGAGNTIYF	TGTGCCAGCAGCCAAGTGCAGGGCGCTGGAAACACCATATATTTT
-	TRBV5-1	TRBJ2-5	-	CASSLVLSREETQYF	TGCGCCAGCAGCTTGGTTCTCTCAAGGGAAGAGACCCAGTACTTC
-	TRBV4-2	TRBJ1-4	-	CASSQDRMQVGNEKLFF	TGTGCCAGCAGCCAAGATCGCATGCAGGTGGGAAATGAAAAACTGTTTTTT
few	TRBV11-3	TRBJ2-7	-	CASSREGSSYEQYF	TGTGCCAGCAGTCGCGAGGGCTCATCCTACGAGCAGTACTTC
-	TRBV5-1	TRBJ1-1	-	CASSSATGRRTEAFF	TGCGCCAGCAGCTCCGCTACAGGGCGGCGAACTGAAGCTTTCTTT
-	TRBV28	TRBJ2-7	-	CASSSSYGYEQYF	TGTGCCAGCAGTTCCTCCTACGGCTACGAGCAGTACTTC
once	TRBV19	TRBJ2-7	-	CASSYSGHSSYEQYF	TGTGCCAGTAGTTACTCGGGACACAGCTCCTACGAGCAGTACTTC
-	TRBV6-6	TRBJ2-5	TRBD2	CASSPRTSAWETQYF	TGTGCCAGCAGTCCTCGGACTAGCGCGTGGGAGACCCAGTACTTC
-	TRBV18	TRBJ1-1	-	CASSPRENNAEAFF	TGTGCCAGCTCACCACGAGAGAATAACGCTGAAGCTTTCTTT
once	TRBV7-9	TRBJ2-7	-	CASSLDMGSSYEQYF	TGTGCCAGCAGCTTAGACATGGGGAGCTCCTACGAGCAGTACTTC
-	TRBV5-1	TRBJ2-7	-	CASSPTTPYEQYF	TGCGCCAGCAGCCCCACAACACCCTACGAGCAGTACTTC
-	TRBV27	TRBJ1-4	-	CASRGGKSNEKLFF	TGTGCCAGCAGGGGGGGCAAATCTAATGAAAAACTGTTTTTT
-	TRBV5-1	TRBJ2-5	-	CASSLGSYEGETQYF	TGCGCCAGCAGCTTGGGTTCTTATGAGGGCGAGACCCAGTACTTC
-	TRBV7-9	TRBJ2-7	-	CASSLGHEGEQYF	TGTGCCAGCAGCTTAGGACATGAGGGTGAGCAGTACTTC
-	TRBV25-1	TRBJ1-5	-	CASRGLSNQPQHF	TGTGCCAGCAGAGGGCTTAGCAATCAGCCCCAGCATTTT